This T cell receptor beta chain was captured in a study of graft-versus-host responses after intestinal transplantation. Study-wide findings and caveats: GvH clones occurred in recipient marrow; some first appeared in ileum or blood.

The CDR3 is 16 amino acids. J was trimmed by 4 bases and V by 3 bases; bases with no gene match: 5. The V gene's germline CDR1 is SGHTA and CDR2 FQGNSA. Comments on this clone: As yet, its antigen is unknown.

Profiling relied on immunoSEQ multiplex PCR, and the TCRdb table lists in-frame clones only, not all of them. The sample contains about 12,000 clones, about 88% of which appear only once. The sample consisted of PBMCs, taken around 320 days after intestinal transplant. This chain joins TRBV7-2 and TRBJ2-5; TRBD2 agrees at 13 bases. The TCR sequence derives from a human patient who received an intestinal transplant, so some T cells may come from the graft donor. The CDR3 DNA sequence: TGTGCCAGCAGCTTTACTAGCGGGAGGGCCTCAGAGACCCAGTACTTC. The encoded protein is CASSFTSGRASETQYF.